Listed below are T cell receptor beta chains from one sample, sequenced in a study of HIV-infected patients and healthy controls. TCRdb independently ran MiXCR on the 5' RACE reads; one entry per CDR3 protein. The top ten clones hold over 8.5% of a sample with 8,000 to 9,000 distinct CDR3 sequences, roughly 9.1% of them seen once. The source was blood, collected during antiretroviral therapy. These receptors were obtained from an adult with HIV infection. Each CDR3 is given with its conserved first and last residue. Each record gives: CDR3 length, V gene, J gene, D gene, clone size, CDR3 DNA, CDR3 protein. The D gene is left open where the match is weak. Some rows mark clone size as missing; the rest say once, few, many or name a class of expanded clone.

length: 15
V: TRBV30
J: TRBJ2-1
D: TRBD2
size: medium-sized
DNA: TGTGCCTGGAGTGTTCGGACTAGCGGGAGTGGTGAGCAGTTCTTC
CDR3: CAWSVRTSGSGEQFF

length: 15
V: TRBV13
J: TRBJ2-2
D: -
size: few
DNA: TGTGCCAGCAGCTTATTCGTCGAACCCACCGGGGAGCTGTTTTTT
CDR3: CASSLFVEPTGELFF

length: 11
V: TRBV3-1
J: TRBJ1-1
D: -
size: medium-sized
DNA: TGTGCCAGCAGCCAAAGGGCTGAAGCTTTCTTT
CDR3: CASSQRAEAFF

length: 15
V: TRBV5-5
J: TRBJ2-7
D: TRBD1
size: many
DNA: TGTGCCAGCAGCTTGCAGGACAGGGCCGCCTACGAGCAGTACTTC
CDR3: CASSLQDRAAYEQYF

length: 15
V: TRBV7-9
J: TRBJ2-3
D: TRBD1
size: medium-sized
DNA: TGTGCCAGCAGCCCCGGACAGGGCAGTCGAGATACGCAGTATTTT
CDR3: CASSPGQGSRDTQYF

length: 12
V: TRBV12-3/TRBV12-4
J: TRBJ2-5
D: -
size: medium-sized
DNA: TGTGCCAGCAGCTCGATCGGGGAGACCCAGTACTTC
CDR3: CASSSIGETQYF

length: 19
V: TRBV27
J: TRBJ1-1
D: TRBD1
size: few
DNA: TGTGCCAGCAGTCCCCCTCGGCCCGACAGGGGGAGAGGGGACACTGAAGCTTTCTTT
CDR3: CASSPPRPDRGRGDTEAFF

length: 18
V: TRBV6-1
J: TRBJ2-3
D: -
size: -
DNA: TGTGCCAGCAGTCGAGAGCCTTGGGGCTATGTTCCCACAGATACGCAGTATTTT
CDR3: CASSREPWGYVPTDTQYF

length: 15
V: TRBV6-5
J: TRBJ2-2
D: -
size: many
DNA: TGTGCCAGCAGGAGGGGACGGCAGTACACCGGGGAGCTGTTTTTT
CDR3: CASRRGRQYTGELFF

length: 16
V: TRBV5-1
J: TRBJ1-1
D: -
size: -
DNA: TGCGCCAGCAGCCCGGGGAGGGCAGTCGGGAACACTGAAGCTTTCTTT
CDR3: CASSPGRAVGNTEAFF

length: 15
V: TRBV12-3/TRBV12-4
J: TRBJ1-1
D: -
size: -
DNA: TGTGCCAGCAGTCCTCCGGGGCAGATGAACACTGAAGCTTTCTTT
CDR3: CASSPPGQMNTEAFF

length: 14
V: TRBV3-1
J: TRBJ2-7
D: -
size: medium-sized
DNA: TGTGCCAGCAGCCAAGATCTAGTAGGCTACGAGCAGTACTTC
CDR3: CASSQDLVGYEQYF

length: 14
V: TRBV9
J: TRBJ1-6
D: -
size: many
DNA: TGTGCCAGCAGCGGTCGGACACGAAATTCACCCCTCCACTTT
CDR3: CASSGRTRNSPLHF

length: 15
V: TRBV24-1
J: TRBJ2-1
D: -
size: medium-sized
DNA: TGTGCCACCAGTGATTCGAAACTAGACTACAATGAGCAGTTCTTC
CDR3: CATSDSKLDYNEQFF

length: 14
V: TRBV20-1
J: TRBJ2-3
D: TRBD2
size: many
DNA: TGCAGTGATCGGGGACTAGCGGGCACAGATACGCAGTATTTT
CDR3: CSDRGLAGTDTQYF

length: 12
V: TRBV7-8
J: TRBJ2-1
D: -
size: medium-sized
DNA: TGTGCCAGCCGGAGGGGTCCGGAGGAGCAGTTCTTC
CDR3: CASRRGPEEQFF

length: 14
V: TRBV10-3
J: TRBJ2-7
D: -
size: many
DNA: TGTGCCATCAGTGAGTCTCCCGATTTTTACGAGCAGTACTTC
CDR3: CAISESPDFYEQYF

length: 15
V: TRBV6-5
J: TRBJ2-1
D: -
size: -
DNA: TGTGCCAGCAGTTACTCGGACAGAGCGAACAATGAGCAGTTCTTC
CDR3: CASSYSDRANNEQFF

length: 14
V: TRBV5-6
J: TRBJ2-1
D: -
size: -
DNA: TGTGCCAGCAGCTTGGCGGGTGGGGGGAATGAGCAGTTCTTC
CDR3: CASSLAGGGNEQFF

length: 12
V: TRBV20-1
J: TRBJ2-5
D: -
size: medium-sized
DNA: TGCAGTGCTAGAGATCGGAGAGAGACCCAGTACTTC
CDR3: CSARDRRETQYF

length: 13
V: TRBV20-1
J: TRBJ2-7
D: -
size: large
DNA: TGCAGTGCTCCCCTCCAGATTGGGTACGAGCAGTACTTC
CDR3: CSAPLQIGYEQYF

length: 17
V: TRBV11-2
J: TRBJ2-4
D: -
size: medium-sized
DNA: TGTGCCAGCAGCCAGGTGGACAGAGGACTAGCCAAAAACATTCAGTACTTC
CDR3: CASSQVDRGLAKNIQYF

length: 14
V: TRBV27
J: TRBJ1-2
D: TRBD1
size: -
DNA: TGTGCCAGCAGTTTATGGACAGGGGCCACTGGCTACACCTTC
CDR3: CASSLWTGATGYTF

length: 14
V: TRBV7-2
J: TRBJ1-5
D: -
size: few
DNA: TGTGCCAGCAGCTTGGGACTGAACAATCAGCCCCAGCATTTT
CDR3: CASSLGLNNQPQHF

length: 15
V: TRBV5-1
J: TRBJ2-1
D: -
size: medium-sized
DNA: TGCGCCAGCAGCTTGTCCCTAGCACAGTACAATGAGCAGTTCTTC
CDR3: CASSLSLAQYNEQFF

length: 14
V: TRBV7-9
J: TRBJ2-1
D: -
size: medium-sized
DNA: TGTGCCAGCAGCTCGCCCTCCGAGATGGACGAGCAGTTCTTC
CDR3: CASSSPSEMDEQFF

length: 17
V: TRBV6-2/TRBV6-3
J: TRBJ1-1
D: -
size: many
DNA: TGTGCCAGCAGTGCACGTGGTTCGGGTGTCCGGAACACTGAAGCTTTCTTT
CDR3: CASSARGSGVRNTEAFF

length: 14
V: TRBV6-5
J: TRBJ2-4
D: TRBD1
size: once
DNA: TGTGCCAGCAGTTACGGGACAGAAGAAAACATTCAGTACTTC
CDR3: CASSYGTEENIQYF

length: 14
V: TRBV6-5
J: TRBJ2-7
D: -
size: medium-sized
DNA: TGTGCCAGCAGTTACAGTCAGGACAGCTACGAGCAGTACTTC
CDR3: CASSYSQDSYEQYF

length: 12
V: TRBV3-1
J: TRBJ2-1
D: TRBD2
size: medium-sized
DNA: TGTGCCAGCAGCCAAGAGGGAGGGCCTCTGTTCTTC
CDR3: CASSQEGGPLFF

length: 15
V: TRBV7-2
J: TRBJ2-7
D: -
size: many
DNA: TGTGCCAGCAGCTTAGACCCAGGGGATGCCTACGAGCAGTACTTC
CDR3: CASSLDPGDAYEQYF

length: 13
V: TRBV20-1
J: TRBJ2-5
D: -
size: few
DNA: TGCAGTGCTAGACTCTCCTCCCAAGAGACCCAGTACTTC
CDR3: CSARLSSQETQYF

length: 14
V: TRBV12-3/TRBV12-4
J: TRBJ2-7
D: TRBD1
size: medium-sized
DNA: TGTGCCAGCAGTTTTTCGGGACAGGGTTCCGAGCAGTACTTC
CDR3: CASSFSGQGSEQYF

length: 13
V: TRBV5-6
J: TRBJ2-7
D: -
size: many
DNA: TGTGCCAGCAGCTTGGGGGTCGAGGGCGAGCAGTACTTC
CDR3: CASSLGVEGEQYF

length: 15
V: TRBV20-1
J: TRBJ2-1
D: TRBD2
size: medium-sized
DNA: TGCAGTGCTCAAATCCTAGCGGGAGCCAACAATGAGCAGTTCTTC
CDR3: CSAQILAGANNEQFF

length: 15
V: TRBV12-3/TRBV12-4
J: TRBJ2-3
D: TRBD1
size: many
DNA: TGTGCCAGCTCTAGCGGACAGGGGGTAACAGATACGCAGTATTTT
CDR3: CASSSGQGVTDTQYF

length: 18
V: TRBV5-1
J: TRBJ2-1
D: TRBD2
size: many
DNA: TGCGCCAGCAGCTCTCTCCCCGGGGCGGGAGGAAAGGGGAATGAGCAGTTCTTC
CDR3: CASSSLPGAGGKGNEQFF

length: 15
V: TRBV19
J: TRBJ1-1
D: -
size: many
DNA: TGTGCCAGTACGGCATCCGCATTAAAGAACCCTGAAGCTTTCTTT
CDR3: CASTASALKNPEAFF

length: 13
V: TRBV7-8
J: TRBJ2-7
D: TRBD1
size: medium-sized
DNA: TGTGCCAGCAGCCGGGACAGGGGGGGCGAGCAGTACTTC
CDR3: CASSRDRGGEQYF

length: 16
V: TRBV7-9
J: TRBJ2-3
D: TRBD2
size: -
DNA: TGTGCCAGCAGCTTTCGGGAGGGGCCTAGCACAGATACGCAGTATTTT
CDR3: CASSFREGPSTDTQYF

length: 15
V: TRBV6-5
J: TRBJ1-5
D: -
size: many
DNA: TGTGCCAGCAGTTACTCCGTATCTAGCAATCAGCCCCAGCATTTT
CDR3: CASSYSVSSNQPQHF

length: 15
V: TRBV7-2
J: TRBJ2-1
D: -
size: medium-sized
DNA: TGTGCCAGCACCCACGGTGGGGGCCCGAACAATGAGCAGTTCTTC
CDR3: CASTHGGGPNNEQFF

length: 16
V: TRBV9
J: TRBJ2-3
D: -
size: -
DNA: TGTGCCAGCAGCGTAGGCGCGACGGGGAGCACAGATACGCAGTATTTT
CDR3: CASSVGATGSTDTQYF

length: 14
V: TRBV4-1
J: TRBJ1-1
D: -
size: -
DNA: TGCGCCAGCAGCCAAGATGGCATGAACACTGAAGCTTTCTTT
CDR3: CASSQDGMNTEAFF

length: 15
V: TRBV20-1
J: TRBJ2-1
D: TRBD1
size: few
DNA: TGCAGTGCGGGACAGGGTACTCATTCCTACAATGAGCAGTTCTTC
CDR3: CSAGQGTHSYNEQFF

length: 14
V: TRBV5-6
J: TRBJ2-1
D: -
size: medium-sized
DNA: TGTGCCAGCAGCTTGGGGCAGTTCTACAATGAGCAGTTCTTC
CDR3: CASSLGQFYNEQFF

length: 13
V: TRBV6-1
J: TRBJ2-1
D: -
size: medium-sized
DNA: TGTGCCAGCAGTGAAGATGGTTTTAGAGCTGAGCTCTTC
CDR3: CASSEDGFRAELF

length: 12
V: TRBV12-3/TRBV12-4
J: TRBJ1-5
D: TRBD1
size: medium-sized
DNA: TGTGCCAGCAGTCACAGGGGCCAGCCCCAGCATTTT
CDR3: CASSHRGQPQHF

length: 17
V: TRBV20-1
J: TRBJ2-7
D: -
size: many
DNA: TGCAGTGCTAGAGATCACGGGCTTCAACTTCAGCCCTACGAGCAGTACTTC
CDR3: CSARDHGLQLQPYEQYF

length: 15
V: TRBV7-9
J: TRBJ1-5
D: -
size: medium-sized
DNA: TGTGCCAGCAGCTCCAATTGGGGAGAGGGTCAGCCCCAGCATTTT
CDR3: CASSSNWGEGQPQHF

length: 15
V: TRBV12-3/TRBV12-4
J: TRBJ2-7
D: TRBD1
size: many
DNA: TGTGCCAGCAGTTTTCCCGGACAGGGGACCTACGAGCAGTACTTC
CDR3: CASSFPGQGTYEQYF

length: 17
V: TRBV3-1
J: TRBJ2-1
D: -
size: medium-sized
DNA: TGTGCCAGCAGCCAAGATGTGGCTAGCCGGGGATACAATGAGCAGTTCTTC
CDR3: CASSQDVASRGYNEQFF

length: 13
V: TRBV12-3/TRBV12-4
J: TRBJ2-7
D: -
size: -
DNA: TGTGCCAGCAGCCTGGACGGCTCCTACGAGCAGTACTTC
CDR3: CASSLDGSYEQYF

length: 17
V: TRBV9
J: TRBJ2-2
D: -
size: many
DNA: TGTGCCAGCAGCGTAGAGGCAGGGATGGTCGACACCGGGGAGCTGTTTTTT
CDR3: CASSVEAGMVDTGELFF

length: 12
V: TRBV3-1
J: TRBJ2-7
D: -
size: -
DNA: TGTGCCAGCAGCCTAGAGAAGTACGAGCAGTACTTC
CDR3: CASSLEKYEQYF

length: 17
V: TRBV5-1
J: TRBJ2-2
D: -
size: many
DNA: TGCGCCAGCAGCCGGGGGGCCGGACAGACGAACACCGGGGAGCTGTTTTTT
CDR3: CASSRGAGQTNTGELFF

length: 16
V: TRBV7-6
J: TRBJ2-3
D: TRBD2
size: few
DNA: TGTGCCAGCAGCCCGCAAACTAGCGGGAGGGCAGATACGCAGTATTTT
CDR3: CASSPQTSGRADTQYF